The TCR beta chain under discussion was sequenced for a study of control samples from healthy donors and cancer patients. The CDR3 runs 17 residues. Deletions cut 5 bases from V and 0 bases from J, with 17 bases between. Germline V CDR1 and CDR2: LGHNT, FRNRAP. Method: immunoSEQ multiplex PCR; TCRdb's copy keeps in-frame clones and lacks some. Counted here are about 160,000 clones, roughly 95% occurring once; the ten biggest clones make up approximately 1%. The specimen sequenced was blood. The chain recombines TRBV12-5 with TRBJ2-1, with a possible D match to TRBD2 (6 bases). This clonotype originated in a woman aged 30 to 39 in good health. CDR3 sequence: CASGRSTSRSSYNEQFF. Here the CDR3 DNA reads TGTGCTAGTGGTAGGTCAACTAGCAGAAGCTCCTACAATGAGCAGTTCTTC.